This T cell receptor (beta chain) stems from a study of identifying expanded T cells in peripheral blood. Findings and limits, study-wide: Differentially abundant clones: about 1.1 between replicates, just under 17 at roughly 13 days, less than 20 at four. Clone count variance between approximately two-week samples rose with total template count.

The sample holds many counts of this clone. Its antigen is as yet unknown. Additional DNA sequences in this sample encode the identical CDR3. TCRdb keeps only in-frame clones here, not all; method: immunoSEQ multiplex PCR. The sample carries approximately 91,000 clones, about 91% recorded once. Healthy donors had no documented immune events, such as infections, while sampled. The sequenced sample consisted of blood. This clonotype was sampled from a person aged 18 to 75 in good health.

The CDR3 is CASSDSSGSYNEQFF. The CDR3 DNA reads as TGTGCCAGCAGTGACTCCTCGGGCTCCTACAATGAGCAGTTCTTC. The chain is built from TRBV6-4 and TRBJ2-1; D call uncertain. Trimming took 0 bases from V and 0 from J, leaving 6 bases between them. Per the germline V gene, CDR1 is MRHNA and CDR2 is SNTAGT. The CDR3 sequence is 15 residues long.